The 21 T cell receptor beta chains in this list originate from one sample, sequenced in a study of tumor and adjacent non-tumor tissue in lung cancer. TCRbeta libraries were built with three rounds of nested PCR, modified from ARM-PCR. TCRdb analysed the multiplex PCR reads with MiXCR anew, one entry per CDR3 protein. The data show about 82,000 distinct CDR3 sequences, around 74% seen once. The template was RNA from unsorted bulk tissue. Sequencing used lung tumor tissue. The receptors originated from a woman in her fifties or sixties with non-small cell lung cancer.

In the case of this clonotype: One end of the junction does not line up with germline, which may come from a read error. The chain recombines TRBV11-2 with TRBJ1-1; D is uncertain. The CDR3 length is 14 residues. Germline-derived CDR1 and CDR2 are SGHAT and FQNNGV. The CDR3 here is CASTLLVLGTEAFF. CDR3 nucleotides: TGTGCCAGCACCTTACTAGTGCTGGGAACTGAAGCTTTCTTT.

To note about this clonotype: A much larger clone differs from this one at a single base, so this may be a read error. This CDR3 reads CASSLLIRPCEQYF. For the CDR3, the DNA is TGTGCCAGCAGTTTATTGATCCGCCCCTGCGAGCAGTACTTC. V gene TRBV28 combines with J gene TRBJ2-7, with no clear D. Germline CDR1 reads MDHEN; CDR2 reads SYDVKM. Trimming removed 1 base at V and 6 bases at J, with 13 bases between. CDR3 length: 14 residues.

This chain connects TRBV12-3 or TRBV12-4 to TRBJ2-2; 8 bases match TRBD1. The CDR3 contains 14 residues. The chain's CDR3 is CVNRGFRNTGELFF. CDR3 in DNA: TGTGTCAACAGGGGGTTTCGCAACACCGGGGAGCTGTTTTTT.

This clonotype occurred a few times. The CDR3 DNA reads TGTGCCAGCAGTGGATTACAGGGGGGTAACACCGGGGAGCTGTTTTTT. Translation gives CASSGLQGGNTGELFF. The chain joins TRBV11-2 to TRBJ2-2; 8 bases agree with TRBD1. The CDR3 is 16 amino acids. V lost 6 bases and J lost 2; bases outside the gene matches: 8. Per the germline V gene, CDR1 is SGHAT and CDR2 is FQNNGV.

Many counts were recorded for this clonotype. V is TRBV20-1 and J is TRBJ2-7; 11 bases are a match to TRBD2. V dropped 6 bases and J dropped 1; count of bases not matched to a gene: 14. Germline assignment: CDR1 DFQATT and CDR2 SNEGSKA (reference sequence). The CDR3 consists of 17 residues. The CDR3 nucleotides are TGCAGTGCCGGCCCCTCACAACTAGCGGGAGCTTCCTACGAGCAGTACTTC. This gives the protein CSAGPSQLAGASYEQYF.

With respect to this clonotype: The germline gene is not matched at one end of the junction; a read error may be the cause. The rearrangement links TRBV12-3 or TRBV12-4 to TRBJ2-2, with TRBD1 matching 7 bases. The CDR3 sequence is 16 residues long. The CDR3 region is CANRGPEAYYTEELFF. DNA of the CDR3: TGTGCCAACAGGGGCCCGGAGGCGTATTACACCGAGGAGCTGTTTTTT.

Worth noting for this clonotype: At one boundary the junction diverges from the germline segment, which might be a read error. The chain has TRBV29-1 and TRBJ2-1; TRBD1 agrees at 10 bases. This CDR3 region has 13 residues. CDR1 and CDR2 (germline): SQVTM, ANQGSEA. CDR3 loop: CSVSGQGYNEQIF. The CDR3 bases are TGCAGTGTTTCGGGACAGGGGTACAATGAGCAGATCTTC.

Many counts were recorded for this clonotype. The chain has TRBV6-4 and TRBJ2-1; TRBD1 matches 10 bases. The CDR3 contains 16 residues. V lost 5 bases to trimming and J lost 4 bases; unmatched junction nucleotides: 8. Germline CDR1 reads MRHNA; CDR2 reads SNTAGT. The CDR3 bases are TGTGCCAGCAGTCAGACAGGGGGCGACCCGTACAATGAGCAGTTCTTC. This gives the protein CASSQTGGDPYNEQFF.

The table lists this clonotype with many counts. The CDR3, as DNA: TGCAGTGCTAGAGATGTGGCGGAATACAATGAGCAGTTCTTC. Its translation is CSARDVAEYNEQFF. The chain joins TRBV20-1 to TRBJ2-1; D unclear. The CDR3 is 14 residues long. V was trimmed by 0 bases and J by 4 bases, leaving 10 bases between them. Germline CDR1 is DFQATT and CDR2 is SNEGSKA (reference sequence).

The V gene is TRBV14, the J gene TRBJ1-3; possibly TRBD1 for D (5 bases). The CDR3 has 15 residues. With 3 bases removed from V and 5 bases from J, the gap between germline ends came to 14 bases. CDR1 SGHDN and CDR2 FVKESK come from the germline V gene. CDR3 residues: CASSQYRTLRNTIYF. DNA of the CDR3: TGTGCCAGCAGCCAGTATAGGACACTGAGAAACACCATATATTTT.

This clonotype was found many times. The chain combines TRBV24-1 with TRBJ2-2; D possibly corresponds to TRBD2 (5 bases). The CDR3 extends over 14 amino acids. Trimming pared 7 bases from V and 7 bases from J, leaving 15 bases between. Germline assignment: CDR1 KGHDR and CDR2 SFDVKD. The CDR3 region is CATRERANDGELFF. The DNA for the CDR3 is TGTGCCACCAGGGAGAGGGCTAATGACGGGGAGCTGTTTTTT.

This clonotype was found once. V usage is TRBV4-1 and J usage is TRBJ2-7, with 11 bases lining up with TRBD2. Germline lookup yields CDR1 MGHRA and CDR2 YSYEKL. There are 17 residues in the CDR3. With V trimmed by 6 bases and J by 3 bases, 13 bases remained unmatched. This CDR3 reads CASSPDKSSGRHYEQYF. The CDR3 bases are TGCGCCAGCAGTCCAGATAAGTCTAGCGGGAGGCACTACGAGCAGTACTTC.

J is TRBJ2-5 and V is TRBV5-1, with D uncertain. This CDR3 has 16 amino acids. Per the germline V gene, CDR1 is SGHRS and CDR2 is YFSETQ. V was pared by 0 bases and J by 1 base, with 13 bases between. The CDR3 region has the DNA TGCGCCAGCAGCTTGGGAGTGACTTGGATCCAAGAGACCCAGTACTTC. This sequence encodes CASSLGVTWIQETQYF. Based on the CDR3 plus reference TRBV5-1 and TRBJ2-5, the full variable domain is KAGVTQTPRYLIKTRGQQVTLSCSPISGHRSVSWYQQTPGQGLQFLFEYFSETQRNKGNFPGRFSGRQFSNSRSEMNVSTLELGDSALYLCASSLGVTWIQETQYFGPGTRLLVL.

The chain couples TRBV10-1 to TRBJ1-1; D not resolved. V lost 5 bases and J lost 2, with 12 bases in between. In germline, CDR1 is WNHNN, CDR2 SYGVQD (reference sequence). The CDR3 totals 14 residues. CDR3 in amino acids: CASSPQRSNTEAFF. The CDR3, as DNA: TGCGCCAGCAGTCCTCAGAGGTCTAACACTGAAGCTTTCTTT.

A word on this clonotype: The CDR3 carries no conserved terminal phenylalanine or tryptophan, so it likely arises from a read error. The genes are TRBV11-3 and TRBJ2-2; possibly TRBD2 for D (7 bases). CDR3 size: 14 residues. In germline, CDR1 is SGHNT, CDR2 YENEEA. The V and J ends lost 1 base and 8 bases respectively, with 11 bases between them. CDR3 coding DNA: TGTGCCAGCAGCTTAGCGGGGGGCATTGGGGAGCTGTTTCTT. Encoded protein: CASSLAGGIGELFL.

As to this clonotype: The junction departs from the called germline gene at one end, perhaps through a read error. This chain uses TRBV11-1 with TRBJ2-5; TRBD1 matches at 7 bases. The germline CDR1 and CDR2 sequences are SGHAT and FQDESV (reference sequence). The CDR3 is 13 residues long. The CDR3 bases are TGTGCCAACAGCTTCGGACAGGATGAGACCCAGTACTTT. Translating gives CANSFGQDETQYF.

This clonotype was counted many times. This sequence joins TRBV28 and TRBJ1-5, with 9 bases aligning to TRBD1. This CDR3 has 15 residues. V trimming: 8 bases; J trimming: 4 bases; junction bases outside the gene matches: 9. Per germline, CDR1 MDHEN and CDR2 SYDVKM. This CDR3 reads CASRNPQGANQPQHF. CDR3 nucleotide sequence: TGTGCCAGCCGAAACCCACAGGGGGCGAATCAGCCCCAGCATTTT.

As concerns this clonotype: A much larger clone differs from this one at a single base, so this may be a read error. The chain employs TRBV6-2 or TRBV6-3 and TRBJ2-4; a possible D gene is TRBD2 (5 bases). The V and J ends lost 5 bases and 6 bases respectively, with 23 bases between them. From germline, CDR1 is MNHEY and CDR2 SVGEGT. This CDR3 has 17 amino acids. CDR3 DNA sequence: TGTGCCAGCAGTCCTCCACTAGTGTCCACTGAAATAAACATTCAGTACTTC. This gives the protein CASSPPLVSTEINIQYF.

A remark on this clonotype: The junction differs from germline at one of its ends, possibly a read error. The chain combines TRBV5-5 with TRBJ1-4, with D unresolved. The CDR3 is made up of 15 amino acids. Germline V gene sequence: CDR1 SGHKS, CDR2 YYEKEE (reference sequence). In nucleotides, the CDR3 is TGTGCCAACAGCTTGACCAGGTCTCGAGGTGAAAAACTGTTTTTT. Translating it yields CANSLTRSRGEKLFF.

The chain combines TRBV6-2 or TRBV6-3 with TRBJ1-1; possibly TRBD1 for D (6 bases). Germline V lookup: CDR1 MNHEY, CDR2 SVGEGT. CDR3 size: 12 residues. The CDR3 DNA follows: TGTGCTAGAAGCGCGGACAGCCCCAGGGCTTTCTTT. This encodes CARSADSPRAFF.

As regards this clonotype: The junction shows a germline mismatch at one end, possibly a read error. J is TRBJ2-7 and V is TRBV9, with D unclear. This CDR3 contains 14 residues. Germline assignment: CDR1 SGDLS and CDR2 YYNGEE. The CDR3 spells CGSSEGGEGYEQYF. DNA for the CDR3: TGTGGCAGCAGCGAAGGTGGGGAAGGTTACGAGCAGTACTTC.